One T cell receptor (beta chain) is described in this entry. Patients of the Seattle cohort, enrolled during active infection, were followed longitudinally. This CDR3 contains 14 residues. Germline-derived CDR1 and CDR2 are GTSNPN and SVGIG (reference sequence). The V and J ends lost 1 base and 6 bases respectively, with 16 bases between them. This specimen belongs to a study of blood T cell repertoires in COVID-19. Background on the study: Whether acute or convalescent, the COVID-19 samples came from the United States, Italy and Spain. Sources were T cells, B-cell-depleted T cells, or PBMCs; the material itself was cDNA or gDNA.

In the original processing: Reference gene primer amplification yielded estimated nucleated cell counts. Repertoires were generated with immunoSEQ multiplex PCR, while TCRdb's copy carries only in-frame clones and drops some. The V and J calls and clone size come from that table; D and trimming were worked out from the DNA. Seen here are about 370,000 clones, approximately 89% observed once, and the top ten hold about 9.4%. The sequenced sample was peripheral blood. This rearrangement joins TRBV30 to TRBJ2-7; D might be TRBD2 (5 bases). The clonotype was recovered from a woman aged 30 to 39 with COVID-19, enrolled during active disease. The CDR3 spells CAWSATRVHSEQYF. CDR3 sequence (DNA): TGTGCCTGGAGTGCAACTAGGGTCCACTCCGAGCAGTACTTC. Complete variable domain (other parts from reference TRBV30 and TRBJ2-7): SQTIHQWPATLVQPVGSPLSLECTVEGTSNPNLYWYRQAAGRGLQLLFYSVGIGQISSEVPQNLSASRPQDRQFILSSKKLLLSDSGFYLCAWSATRVHSEQYFGPGTRLTVT.